These 15 T cell receptor beta chains were sequenced from one sample in a study of identical twins. TCRdb ran MiXCR on the 5' RACE reads and lists one entry per CDR3 protein. The table includes about 260,000 distinct CDR3 sequences, roughly 7% detected once. These records were also assigned to another study, of yellow fever vaccine responses in identical twins.

Sequencing was performed on memory (CD45RO+) T cells sorted from blood. The receptors come from a young woman in good health.

The chain is built from TRBV2 and TRBJ2-7, with unresolved D. With 3 bases removed from V and 9 bases from J, the gap between germline ends came to 18 bases. CDR1 is SNHLY, CDR2 FYNNEI, per germline. CDR3 size: 14 residues. In DNA, the CDR3 is TGTGCCAGCAGTGATCCCGACCAAGAAAGTCGGCAGTACTTC. It is translated as CASSDPDQESRQYF.

This clonotype was found many times. The CDR3, as DNA: TGTGCCAGCAGCCGTACTTTGGTGGGCAGCGAGGGCTACACCTTC. It codes for CASSRTLVGSEGYTF. The chain carries TRBV11-2 and TRBJ1-2; no firm D call. CDR3 length equals 15 residues. V gave up 5 bases and J gave up 8 bases, with 21 bases separating them. CDR1 SGHAT and CDR2 FQNNGV come from the germline V gene.

This clonotype was picked up many times. This chain uses TRBV12-3 or TRBV12-4 with TRBJ1-2; 7 bases map to TRBD1. This CDR3 is 15 amino acids long. J was trimmed by 4 bases and V by 1 base; bases with no gene match: 6. The CDR3 region is CASSLGTGGAYGYTF. The CDR3 nucleotides are TGTGCCAGCAGTTTAGGGACAGGTGGGGCCTATGGCTACACCTTC.

This clonotype was recorded a few times. The V gene is TRBV20-1, the J gene TRBJ1-2; tentative D call: TRBD1 (5 bases). The CDR3 runs 14 residues. Per the germline V gene, CDR1 is DFQATT and CDR2 is SNEGSKA (reference sequence). V was pared by 6 bases and J by 0 bases, with 14 bases between. CDR3 in amino acids: CSARGGTTNYGYTF. Written as DNA, the CDR3 is TGCAGTGCCCGCGGGGGGACCACTAACTATGGCTACACCTTC.

This clonotype was observed at least ten times. The V and J genes are TRBV6-4 and TRBJ2-3, with D possibly matching TRBD1 (5 bases). The CDR3 sequence is 13 residues long. Germline V gene lookup returns CDR1 MRHNA and CDR2 SNTAGT. V dropped 4 bases and J dropped 6 bases, with 11 bases sitting between them. CDR3 in amino acids: CASSGDSMDTQYF. The CDR3 DNA follows: TGTGCCAGCAGTGGAGACAGTATGGATACGCAGTATTTT.

This chain connects TRBV3-1 to TRBJ1-2, with a weak D call TRBD1 (6 bases). CDR3 length equals 14 residues. Deletions cut 4 bases from V and 2 bases from J, with 11 bases between. Germline CDR1 and CDR2: LGHDT and YNNKEL (reference sequence). In DNA form, the CDR3 reads TGTGCCAGCAGCCTCAGGGGAACCAACTATGGCTACACCTTC. This translates into CASSLRGTNYGYTF.

This clonotype was observed a few times. This chain uses TRBV29-1 with TRBJ2-7, with unresolved D. V lost 3 bases and J lost 0, with 12 bases in between. CDR1 is SQVTM, CDR2 ANQGSEA, per germline. The CDR3 extends over 14 amino acids. CDR3 in DNA: TGCAGCGTTGAGGTGCTGGGGAACTCCTACGAGCAGTACTTC. This translates into CSVEVLGNSYEQYF.

V and J are TRBV29-1 and TRBJ2-3; TRBD2 matches 7 bases. Trimming removed 3 bases from V and 5 bases from J; junction bases left unmatched: 5. The CDR3 is 13 amino acids. Germline CDR1 and CDR2: SQVTM and ANQGSEA. CDR3 region: CSVDWGRGDTQYF. CDR3 DNA: TGCAGCGTTGATTGGGGGAGGGGAGATACGCAGTATTTT.

The chain is built from TRBV6-4 and TRBJ2-4; 7 bases are shared with TRBD2. The trim removed 6 bases at V and 3 bases at J, leaving 8 bases unmatched. This CDR3 contains 15 residues. Looked up from germline, CDR1 is MRHNA and CDR2 is SNTAGT. The chain's CDR3 is CASSPTSAGKNIQYF. CDR3 nucleotide sequence: TGTGCCAGCAGCCCTACTAGCGCGGGCAAAAACATTCAGTACTTC.

This clonotype has just a few counts. The CDR3 sequence: CASSQDPPDGSYEQYF. DNA for the CDR3: TGTGCCAGCAGCCAAGATCCCCCGGACGGGTCCTACGAGCAGTACTTC. The V gene is TRBV4-2, the J gene TRBJ2-7; no clear D gene. The CDR3 length is 16 residues. Trimming pared 0 bases from V and 1 base from J, leaving 13 bases between. The V gene's germline CDR1 is LGHNA and CDR2 YNFKEQ.

This clonotype has only a few counts. This chain joins TRBV5-1 and TRBJ2-3, with 13 bases that match TRBD2. The CDR3 length is 16 residues. The V gene's germline CDR1 is SGHRS and CDR2 YFSETQ. V lost 5 bases and J lost 5; bases outside the gene matches: 8. The CDR3 here is CASRLTSGGAQDTQYF. Written as DNA, the CDR3 is TGCGCCAGCAGACTTACTAGCGGGGGGGCACAAGATACGCAGTATTTT.

This clonotype was seen only a few times. The chain uses TRBV6-1 and TRBJ2-2; D not resolved. CDR3 length equals 14 residues. Germline values: CDR1 MNHNS, CDR2 SASEGT. Trimming shortened V by 6 bases and J by 1 base, and 9 bases separated the two germline ends. DNA for the CDR3: TGTGCCAGCAGGGATCAGAGGAACACCGGGGAGCTGTTTTTT. Translation gives CASRDQRNTGELFF.

This clonotype was picked up many times. The V and J genes are TRBV6-5 and TRBJ1-4, with 11 bases that match TRBD1. The CDR3 runs 12 residues. Germline CDR1 is MNHEY and CDR2 is SVGAGI. The CDR3 region is CAPGQGVEKLFF. CDR3 nucleotide sequence: TGTGCTCCGGGACAGGGGGTTGAAAAACTGTTTTTT.

This clonotype has more than one count but fewer than ten. The chain has TRBV7-6 and TRBJ2-5; possibly TRBD1 for D (5 bases). The CDR3 has 14 amino acids. Germline CDR1 is SGHVS and CDR2 is FNYEAQ. Trimming removed 2 bases from V and 2 bases from J, with 9 bases in between. CDR3 bases: TGTGCCAGCAGCTTACTTCCAGGGCAAGAGACCCAGTACTTC. The encoded protein is CASSLLPGQETQYF.

The chain has TRBV24-1 and TRBJ2-1, with TRBD1 as a possible D gene (6 bases). There are 15 residues in the CDR3. With 9 bases removed from V and 5 bases from J, the gap between germline ends came to 19 bases. The germline V gene has CDR1 KGHDR and CDR2 SFDVKD. The CDR3 bases are TGTGCCACCGCGCTGTCGGGACACCGAGACAATGAGCAGTTCTTC. This gives the protein CATALSGHRDNEQFF.